Each of the 6 T cell receptor beta chains below was sequenced from the same sample in a study of shared clonotypes between healthy human individuals. The method was immunoSEQ multiplex PCR; TCRdb's version includes in-frame clones alone and lacks a portion of them. Found here are more than 2 million clones, approximately 92% of them singletons; the top ten hold about 1.7%. It was CD45RO-negative cells, positively selected for CCR7, that made up naive CD8 cells, with terminally differentiated effector memory CD45RA+ cells excluded. Sequences were obtained from naive CD8+ T cells from PBMCs. The receptors derive from a man aged 18 to 35 in good health. Some clones in this sample may be carry-over from other donors' samples.

This sequence joins TRBV4-1 and TRBJ2-6; D unresolved. The V gene lost 1 base and the J gene lost 3 bases, with 13 bases spanning the gap. The germline CDR1 and CDR2 sequences are MGHRA and YSYEKL. There are 17 residues in the CDR3. CDR3 in DNA: TGCGCCAGCAGCCAAGGGGTGGGGTCAGGTGGGGCCAACGTCCTGACTTTC. Translated, it gives CASSQGVGSGGANVLTF.

This clone was observed once. The rearrangement uses TRBV19 and TRBJ2-1; D remains unclear. Germline V gives CDR1 LNHDA, CDR2 SQIVND (reference sequence). The CDR3 has 16 residues. Trimming removed 1 base at V and 3 bases at J, with 13 bases between. The CDR3 bases are TGTGCCAGTAGTATAGGTGGTCGGCCCGGCTACAATGAGCAGTTCTTC. This translates into CASSIGGRPGYNEQFF.

This clone came up once. The V gene is TRBV28, the J gene TRBJ2-1, with D tentatively TRBD2 (6 bases). Per the germline V gene, CDR1 is MDHEN and CDR2 is SYDVKM. The V gene lost 6 bases and the J gene lost 4 bases, with 16 bases spanning the gap. The CDR3 totals 15 residues. Here the CDR3 reads CASRVGPSEYNEQFF. The CDR3 nucleotides are TGTGCCAGCAGGGTCGGGCCTAGCGAGTACAATGAGCAGTTCTTC. Filled out from reference TRBV28 and TRBJ2-1, the complete variable domain reads DVKVTQSSRYLVKRTGEKVFLECVQDMDHENMFWYRQDPGLGLRLIYFSYDVKMKEKGDIPEGYSVSREKKERFSLILESASTNQTSMYLCASRVGPSEYNEQFFGPGTRLTVL.

The rearrangement uses TRBV6-1 and TRBJ2-7; D may correspond to TRBD1 or TRBD2 (5 bases each). This CDR3 contains 15 residues. The germline V gene has CDR1 MNHNS and CDR2 SASEGT. V dropped 5 bases and J dropped 0 bases, with 14 bases sitting between them. The CDR3 DNA is TGTGCCAGCAGTCAAGGGTGGGGGAGCTCCTACGAGCAGTACTTC. It is translated as CASSQGWGSSYEQYF.

V usage is TRBV27 and J usage is TRBJ2-7; perhaps TRBD1 as D (6 bases). The CDR3 has 18 amino acids. Germline V CDR1 and CDR2: MNHEY, SMNVEV (reference sequence). Trimming pared 5 bases from V and 3 bases from J, leaving 26 bases between. CDR3 loop: CASSPQTIGAGVYYEQYF. The CDR3 DNA reads as TGTGCCAGCAGTCCGCAAACCATCGGGGCAGGGGTTTACTACGAGCAGTACTTC.

The chain links TRBV6-6 to TRBJ2-1; 7 bases are a match to TRBD2. This CDR3 contains 15 residues. The germline V gene encodes CDR1 MNHNY and CDR2 SVGAGI (reference sequence). The V gene end was trimmed by 5 bases and the J gene end by 4 bases; junction bases not matched to a gene: 8. The CDR3 DNA is TGTGCCAGCAGTCGAGGGCGGGAGACATACAATGAGCAGTTCTTC. Translating gives CASSRGRETYNEQFF.